This entry features one TCR beta chain sequence. The antigen is undetermined. PCR involved 60 Vbeta and 13 Jbeta primers. Sequenced by immunoSEQ multiplex PCR; TCRdb stores in-frame clones only, minus some. The data show 150,000 or so clones, about 79% seen once. The entry originates in a study of cytomegalovirus exposure and HLA in healthy donors. In the study overall: Among the roughly 400 genotyped donors, 81% were placed in the Caucasian-associated ancestry cluster.

Germline lookup yields CDR1 SGHDT and CDR2 YYEEEE. The CDR3 totals 14 residues. V lost 0 bases to trimming and J lost 6 bases; unmatched junction nucleotides: 5. Study-wide findings and caveats: The study listed some 160 cytomegalovirus-associated TCR beta chains. A later analysis found common viral pathogens apparently linked to several of the most significant clusters. According to an earlier analysis, most TCR beta V segments yielded productive rearrangements about 87% or about 30% of the time.

Material for sequencing was PBMCs. The rearrangement joins TRBV5-6 to TRBJ1-2; TRBD1 aligns across 7 bases. This clonotype originated in a man between 45 and 60 years old in good health and CMV-seropositive. CDR3 region: CASSLGQGGHGYTF. CDR3 DNA sequence: TGTGCCAGCAGCTTGGGACAGGGAGGACATGGCTACACCTTC. The entire variable domain, with the rest obtained from reference TRBV5-6 and TRBJ1-2, is as follows: DAGVTQSPTHLIKTRGQQVTLRCSPKSGHDTVSWYQQALGQGPQFIFQYYEEEERQRGNFPDRFSGHQFPNYSSELNVNALLLGDSALYLCASSLGQGGHGYTFGSGTRLTVV.